These T cell receptor beta chains were read from a single sample in a study of blood T cell repertoires in COVID-19. Clones were read by immunoSEQ multiplex PCR, and TCRdb kept only the in-frame ones, dropping some. Of roughly 250,000 clones listed, approximately 85% were seen once; the top ten hold roughly 4%. Input material: PBMCs or T cells enriched from blood (not recorded which). These receptors originate from a woman younger than 45 who had recovered from COVID-19. Each CDR3 is given with its conserved first and last residue. A D gene is named only where the DNA matches it firmly.

j_gene: TRBJ1-5; d_gene: TRBD1; v_gene: TRBV2; CDR3nt: TGTGCCAGCAGTGGGACAGGGGGCAATCAGCCCCAGCATTTT; CDR3aa: CASSGTGGNQPQHF
j_gene: TRBJ2-4; d_gene: -; v_gene: TRBV23-1; CDR3nt: TGCGCCAGCAGTCGTATAGCCAAAAACATTCAGTACTTC; CDR3aa: CASSRIAKNIQYF
j_gene: TRBJ1-1; d_gene: TRBD1; v_gene: TRBV6-5; CDR3nt: TGTGCCAGCAAGGATAACACAGGGGGCACTGAAGCTTTCTTT; CDR3aa: CASKDNTGGTEAFF
j_gene: TRBJ1-5; d_gene: TRBD1; v_gene: TRBV28; CDR3nt: TGTGCCAGCAGCCCACAGGGGAGGTCCCAGCATTTT; CDR3aa: CASSPQGRSQHF
j_gene: TRBJ1-1; d_gene: TRBD1; v_gene: TRBV9; CDR3nt: TGTGCCAGCAGCAGACAGACAGGGGCCAGTAACACTGAAGCTTTCTTT; CDR3aa: CASSRQTGASNTEAFF
j_gene: TRBJ1-2; d_gene: -; v_gene: TRBV5-4; CDR3nt: TGTGCCAGCAGCTTGGACAGGAATGGCTACACCTTC; CDR3aa: CASSLDRNGYTF
j_gene: TRBJ2-7; d_gene: TRBD1; v_gene: TRBV24-1; CDR3nt: TGTGCCACCAGTGCCAGAAGCGGACAGGGGGCCTACGAGCAGTACTTC; CDR3aa: CATSARSGQGAYEQYF
j_gene: TRBJ1-6; d_gene: TRBD1; v_gene: TRBV6-5; CDR3nt: TGTGCCAGCAGTTCCTCGAGACAGGGGGCGCGTTCACCCCTCCACTTT; CDR3aa: CASSSSRQGARSPLHF
j_gene: TRBJ2-7; d_gene: -; v_gene: TRBV4-1; CDR3nt: TGCGCCAGCAGCCAAGGAATATCACCCCTAACCTACGAGCAGTACTTC; CDR3aa: CASSQGISPLTYEQYF
j_gene: TRBJ1-4; d_gene: -; v_gene: TRBV6-5; CDR3nt: TGTGCCAGCAGTTACATCGGGTCAACTAATGAAAAACTGTTTTTT; CDR3aa: CASSYIGSTNEKLFF
j_gene: TRBJ1-6; d_gene: -; v_gene: TRBV5-1; CDR3nt: TGCGCCAGCAGCTTGGGGGTGTCGGGTGGAGGGAATTCACCCCTCCACTTT; CDR3aa: CASSLGVSGGGNSPLHF
j_gene: TRBJ1-1; d_gene: -; v_gene: TRBV29-1; CDR3nt: TGCAGCGTGCCGAGGTCGATGAACACTGAAGCTTTCTTT; CDR3aa: CSVPRSMNTEAFF
j_gene: TRBJ2-3; d_gene: TRBD2; v_gene: TRBV4-2; CDR3nt: TGTGCCAGCAGCCAAGATATGATGTTACTAGCGGGAGGGCCTACAGATACGCAGTATTTT; CDR3aa: CASSQDMMLLAGGPTDTQYF
j_gene: TRBJ2-7; d_gene: TRBD2; v_gene: TRBV19; CDR3nt: TGTGCCAGTAGTATTACTAGCGGGAGATTCAACGAGCAGTACTTC; CDR3aa: CASSITSGRFNEQYF
j_gene: TRBJ1-1; d_gene: -; v_gene: TRBV7-8; CDR3nt: TGTGCCAGCAGCGCAGGGGTGCCCACTGAAGCTTTCTTT; CDR3aa: CASSAGVPTEAFF
j_gene: TRBJ2-2; d_gene: TRBD1; v_gene: TRBV7-7; CDR3nt: TGTGCCAGCAGCTTAAGTGGGACAGCGAACACCGGGGAGCTGTTTTTT; CDR3aa: CASSLSGTANTGELFF
j_gene: TRBJ2-5; d_gene: -; v_gene: TRBV11-1; CDR3nt: TGTGCCAGCAGCTTAGACATAGACAACCAAGAGACCCAGTACTTC; CDR3aa: CASSLDIDNQETQYF
j_gene: TRBJ2-1; d_gene: -; v_gene: TRBV28; CDR3nt: TGTGCCAGCAGCGAGCCGGCGGAGCGGAGCCAGTTCTTC; CDR3aa: CASSEPAERSQFF
j_gene: TRBJ1-5; d_gene: -; v_gene: TRBV15; CDR3nt: TGTGCCACCAGCAGAGGGGGTGGAGTTGCAGGGCGCCAGCATTTT; CDR3aa: CATSRGGGVAGRQHF
j_gene: TRBJ1-6; d_gene: -; v_gene: TRBV7-8; CDR3nt: TGTGCCAGCAGCATAGACCAGGGAGGGGGATCACCCCTCCACTTT; CDR3aa: CASSIDQGGGSPLHF
j_gene: TRBJ2-2; d_gene: -; v_gene: TRBV6-4; CDR3nt: TGTGCCAGCAGTGACTCCGACACCGGGGAGCTGTTTTTT; CDR3aa: CASSDSDTGELFF
j_gene: TRBJ1-5; d_gene: -; v_gene: TRBV18; CDR3nt: TGTGCCAGCTCACCAAGCGGCGGGGGGCGACAGCCCCAGCATTTT; CDR3aa: CASSPSGGGRQPQHF
j_gene: TRBJ1-1; d_gene: -; v_gene: TRBV2; CDR3nt: TGTGCCAGCAGTGAAGCGGTGGTAGGGGGGGGAGCTTTCTTT; CDR3aa: CASSEAVVGGGAFF
j_gene: TRBJ2-7; d_gene: -; v_gene: TRBV5-1; CDR3nt: TGCGCCAGCAGCTTGGCCACAGGGTTGGCCTACGAGCAGTACTTC; CDR3aa: CASSLATGLAYEQYF
j_gene: TRBJ1-2; d_gene: -; v_gene: TRBV19; CDR3nt: TGTGCCAGTAGTATAGCGGTACAGGGACGCGGCTACACCTTC; CDR3aa: CASSIAVQGRGYTF
j_gene: TRBJ1-3; d_gene: TRBD1; v_gene: TRBV28; CDR3nt: TGTGCCAGCAGTTTTGGGACAGAAGGAAACACCATATATTTT; CDR3aa: CASSFGTEGNTIYF
j_gene: TRBJ2-5; d_gene: TRBD2; v_gene: TRBV19; CDR3nt: TGTGCCAGTAGTATGGGAGTGGGGGGGTTGCGGGAGACCCAGTACTTC; CDR3aa: CASSMGVGGLRETQYF
j_gene: TRBJ1-1; d_gene: -; v_gene: TRBV7-2; CDR3nt: TGTGCCAGCAGGTTCCAGACTGCCGTAAACACTGAAGCTTTCTTT; CDR3aa: CASRFQTAVNTEAFF
j_gene: TRBJ2-3; d_gene: -; v_gene: TRBV19; CDR3nt: TGTGCCACAACGGAACAGGGTTGGGATACGCAGTATTTT; CDR3aa: CATTEQGWDTQYF
j_gene: TRBJ2-2; d_gene: -; v_gene: TRBV6-4; CDR3nt: TGTGCCAGCGGGGACACTACGAAAACCGCCGGGGAGCTGTTTTTT; CDR3aa: CASGDTTKTAGELFF
j_gene: TRBJ1-1; d_gene: -; v_gene: TRBV27; CDR3nt: TGTGCCAGCAGTTTACGCCGGGGGACCTTACATACTTTCTTT; CDR3aa: CASSLRRGTLHTFF
j_gene: TRBJ2-1; d_gene: -; v_gene: TRBV10-3; CDR3nt: TGTGCCATCAGTGCAGGGGTATCCTACAATGAGCAGTTCTTC; CDR3aa: CAISAGVSYNEQFF